The rows below give T cell receptor beta chains drawn from one sample of a study of T cell repertoires in cytomegalovirus infection. Via MiXCR, TCRdb re-called the reads, giving one row per CDR3 protein. The sample lists some 920,000 distinct CDR3 sequences, 25% to 40% seen once, with roughly 12% in the top ten. Their antigens remain unidentified. The sequencing here drew on cultured CD8+ T cells from PBMCs, taken from culture after CMV antigen stimulation. The origin of the receptors is a human donor in good health (CMV status not recorded). Some clones in this sample may be carry-over from other donors' samples. The CDR3 runs from the conserved cysteine through the conserved F or W. D genes are given only for firm matches. Clone size is shown for a subset of rows, as once, few, many or a class of expanded clone.

cdr3_nt cdr3_aa clone_size v_call cdr3_length d_call j_call
TGCGCCAGCAGCCAGGGTTATAGCTCCGGGGAGCTGTTTTTT CASSQGYSSGELFF . TRBV4-1 14 . TRBJ2-2
TGTGCCAGCATATCGGGGGCCGCCATCGATGAAAAACTGTTTTTT CASISGAAIDEKLFF many TRBV28 15 . TRBJ1-4
TGTGCCAGCAGTTTCCCCCCACTAGCGGGGGGGTTCCGCAACACAGATACGCAGTATTTT CASSFPPLAGGFRNTDTQYF . TRBV12-3/TRBV12-4 20 TRBD2 TRBJ2-3
TGTGCCAGTAGTACCTACCGGGAAACTAACTATGGCTACACCTTC CASSTYRETNYGYTF many TRBV19 15 . TRBJ1-2
TGTGCCAGCACCCCCGGGGGGGGCCCTGAAGCTTTCTTT CASTPGGGPEAFF . TRBV7-9 13 . TRBJ1-1
TGTGCCAGCAGTTTAGTAGCCGGGCCAGGGAAGGATGGCTACACCTTC CASSLVAGPGKDGYTF many TRBV12-3/TRBV12-4 16 . TRBJ1-2
TGCAGTGCTAGGCGGGAAAGCTCCTACGAGCAGTACTTC CSARRESSYEQYF once TRBV20-1 13 . TRBJ2-7
TGTGCCAGTAGTAGGGGCCAGGCCTACGAGCAGTACTTC CASSRGQAYEQYF . TRBV19 13 . TRBJ2-7
TGTGCCAGTAGTATTAGTCTCCGGCGGGGCGCTTCGTCAGATACGCAGTATTTT CASSISLRRGASSDTQYF many TRBV19 18 . TRBJ2-3
TGTGCCAGCAGCTTAGAGGCAGGGACCAAAAACATTCAGTACTTC CASSLEAGTKNIQYF many TRBV7-6 15 . TRBJ2-4
TGTGCCAGCAGTTACTCGAGGGCTGACGGGGGGGTAAACAATGAGCAGTTCTTC CASSYSRADGGVNNEQFF few TRBV6-2/TRBV6-3 18 TRBD2 TRBJ2-1
TGTGCCAGCAGCTCTCCAGAATGGACTATAGCTAGCACAGATACGCAGTATTTT CASSSPEWTIASTDTQYF many TRBV7-2 18 . TRBJ2-3
TGTGCCAGCAGCTTGGGGGGGCACAACTATGGCTACACCTTC CASSLGGHNYGYTF many TRBV7-6 14 . TRBJ1-2
TGTGCCAGCACCCCGGGGGGGGATGAAAAACTGTTTTTT CASTPGGDEKLFF many TRBV6-1 13 . TRBJ1-4
TGTGCCAGCAGCCAAGCTCTAGCGGGCTTAGGGCGGGGGGAGACCCAGTACTTC CASSQALAGLGRGETQYF . TRBV3-1 18 TRBD2 TRBJ2-5
TGTGCCAGCAGCCCTCAAGCAGGGCCCCTCGGGGAGACCCAGTACTTC CASSPQAGPLGETQYF . TRBV7-9 16 . TRBJ2-5
TGTGCCACCAGCAGATTTTACGGGACAGGGGGCTTTTCACCCCTCCACTTT CATSRFYGTGGFSPLHF few TRBV15 17 TRBD1 TRBJ1-6
TGTGCCAGCAGCCCCCCGGGGGGGGAAAGGGGCTATGAGCAGTTCTTC CASSPPGGERGYEQFF few TRBV7-2 16 TRBD2 TRBJ2-1
TGTGCCAGCAGTTACTCCAGCGGGGGGGCCTCGAGCAATGAGCAGTTCTTC CASSYSSGGASSNEQFF . TRBV6-5 17 TRBD2 TRBJ2-1
TGCGCCAGCAGCCAAGAGGGCGGGTCTAGCACAGATACGCAGTATTTT CASSQEGGSSTDTQYF few TRBV4-1 16 . TRBJ2-3
TGTGCCAGCAGCTTATTAGGGGTAGGGCAGCCCCAGCATTTT CASSLLGVGQPQHF many TRBV7-8 14 . TRBJ1-5
TGTGCCAGCAGCTTTGGTGTGGCAGAATCAGATACGCAGTATTTT CASSFGVAESDTQYF few TRBV11-1 15 . TRBJ2-3
TGTGCCAGTGCGGTCGATCCCTACGAGCAGTACTTC CASAVDPYEQYF . TRBV12-3/TRBV12-4 12 . TRBJ2-7
TGTGCCAGCAGTTCAATAGGAATGGACACTGAAGCTTTCTTT CASSSIGMDTEAFF few TRBV6-6 14 . TRBJ1-1
TGTGCCAGCAGCTCCAAAAAAGGACAGGGCCCCTCCTACAATGAGCAGTTCTTC CASSSKKGQGPSYNEQFF . TRBV7-9 18 TRBD1 TRBJ2-1
TGTGCCAGCAGCCGACTAGCGGGGGAGGGGACCCAGTACTTC CASSRLAGEGTQYF . TRBV7-2 14 TRBD2 TRBJ2-5
TGTGCCATCAGTGACTCCGACAGGCCTACTTCCTACAATGAGCAGTTCTTC CAISDSDRPTSYNEQFF . TRBV10-3 17 . TRBJ2-1
TGTGCCAGCAGCTTAGCACTCGGGCTCCCTAGCAATCAGCCCCAGCATTTT CASSLALGLPSNQPQHF few TRBV7-8 17 . TRBJ1-5
TGTGCCAGCAGCTTAGGGGGGGTAGGCACAACTAATGAAAAACTGTTTTTT CASSLGGVGTTNEKLFF . TRBV7-9 17 . TRBJ1-4
TGTGCCAGCGCCGGACAAGAAAACACCGGGGAGCTGTTTTTT CASAGQENTGELFF few TRBV12-3/TRBV12-4 14 . TRBJ2-2
TGTGCCAGCAGCTTGGTGAGGGGGGCCGACACTGAAGCTTTCTTT CASSLVRGADTEAFF . TRBV5-4 15 . TRBJ1-1
TGTGCCAGCAGTGAAGTGGCAGATCAAGAGACCCAGTACTTC CASSEVADQETQYF . TRBV2 14 . TRBJ2-5
TGTGCCAGCAGTTACTCGAGCAGGGACTATGGCTACACCTTC CASSYSSRDYGYTF few TRBV6-2/TRBV6-3 14 . TRBJ1-2
TGTGCCAGCAGCCTTGGGACAGAGAACACCGGGGAGCTGTTTTTT CASSLGTENTGELFF many TRBV7-6 15 TRBD1 TRBJ2-2
TGTGCCAGCAGTTACACTAGATCGGCGTTCTTC CASSYTRSAFF . TRBV6-2/TRBV6-3 11 . TRBJ2-1
TGTGCCAGCAGTTTGGGACAGGGGGTTTTCTCTGGGGCCAACGTCCTGACTTTC CASSLGQGVFSGANVLTF . TRBV27 18 TRBD1 TRBJ2-6
TGTGCCTCCCGAAGGGGGGCCAACGTCCTGACTTTC CASRRGANVLTF . TRBV7-8 12 . TRBJ2-6
TGTGCCAGCAGCGGCGGGACAATCAATGAGCAGTTCTTC CASSGGTINEQFF many TRBV7-8 13 . TRBJ2-1
TGTGCCAGCAGTTTTCCAGGGGGTTCGAGCTACACCTTC CASSFPGGSSYTF many TRBV27 13 TRBD1 TRBJ1-2
TGTGCCAGCAGCATCCTCAGGGGTGGCAATCAGCCCCAGCATTTT CASSILRGGNQPQHF few TRBV7-8 15 . TRBJ1-5
TGTGCCAGCAGTACGACTAGCGGGGGAAAAGAGACCCAGTACTTC CASSTTSGGKETQYF . TRBV6-2/TRBV6-3 15 TRBD2 TRBJ2-5
TGTGCCAGCGGGTCCATGGAGAGCGGGGCCCCCGGCACAGATACGCAGTATTTT CASGSMESGAPGTDTQYF few TRBV6-2/TRBV6-3 18 TRBD2 TRBJ2-3
TGTGCCAGCAGCTTATACTCTGGGACAGGGCTTAACACTGAAGCTTTCTTT CASSLYSGTGLNTEAFF . TRBV7-9 17 TRBD1 TRBJ1-1
TGTGCCAGCAGCCTTACGACAGGGCCTGGAAACACCATATATTTT CASSLTTGPGNTIYF . TRBV7-9 15 TRBD1 TRBJ1-3
TGTGCCAGCAGTTACTATGGGGGTGGCTACACCTTC CASSYYGGGYTF few TRBV6-6 12 . TRBJ1-2
TGTGCCATCAGTGAACGGGAGAACACTGAAGCTTTCTTT CAISERENTEAFF . TRBV10-3 13 . TRBJ1-1
TGTGCCAGCAGCCCCCCTTATCAGCCCCAGCATTTT CASSPPYQPQHF few TRBV12-3/TRBV12-4 12 . TRBJ1-5
TGTGCCAGCAGTTTAAGCGGGGGGCCGTTGGAGACCCAGTACTTC CASSLSGGPLETQYF few TRBV27 15 TRBD2 TRBJ2-5
TGTGCCAGCAGCTTCTCCGGGACAGGGGGCGCCGGGACCCAGTACTTC CASSFSGTGGAGTQYF . TRBV5-4 16 TRBD1 TRBJ2-5